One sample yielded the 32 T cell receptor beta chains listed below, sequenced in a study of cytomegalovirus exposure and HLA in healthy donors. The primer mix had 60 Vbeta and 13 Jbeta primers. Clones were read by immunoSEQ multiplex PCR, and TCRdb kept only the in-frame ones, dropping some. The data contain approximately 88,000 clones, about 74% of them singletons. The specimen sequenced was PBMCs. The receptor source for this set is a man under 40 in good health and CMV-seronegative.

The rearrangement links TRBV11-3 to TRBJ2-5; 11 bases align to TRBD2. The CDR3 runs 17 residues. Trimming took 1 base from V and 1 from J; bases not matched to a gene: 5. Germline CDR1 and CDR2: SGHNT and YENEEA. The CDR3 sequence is CASSLGRTSGLQETQYF. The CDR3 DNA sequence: TGTGCCAGCAGCTTAGGAAGGACTAGCGGGCTCCAAGAGACCCAGTACTTC.

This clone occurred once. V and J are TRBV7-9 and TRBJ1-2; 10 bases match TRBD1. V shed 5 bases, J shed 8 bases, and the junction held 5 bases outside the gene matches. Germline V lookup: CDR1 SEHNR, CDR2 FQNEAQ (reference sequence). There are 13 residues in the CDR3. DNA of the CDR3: TGTGCCAGCAGCCGAGGGACAGGGGACGGCTACACCTTC. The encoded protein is CASSRGTGDGYTF.

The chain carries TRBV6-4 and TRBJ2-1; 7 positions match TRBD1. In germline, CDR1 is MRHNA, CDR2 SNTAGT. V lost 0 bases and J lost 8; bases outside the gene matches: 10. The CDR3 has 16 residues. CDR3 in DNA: TGTGCCAGCAGTGACTCTTTCACAGGGGCCGCTGATGAGCAGTTCTTC. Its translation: CASSDSFTGAADEQFF.

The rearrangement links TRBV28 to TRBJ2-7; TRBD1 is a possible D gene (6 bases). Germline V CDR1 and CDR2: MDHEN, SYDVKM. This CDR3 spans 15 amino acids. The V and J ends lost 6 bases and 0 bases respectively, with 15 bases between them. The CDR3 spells CASRDTTGTSYEQYF. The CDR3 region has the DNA TGTGCCAGCAGGGACACGACAGGCACCTCCTACGAGCAGTACTTC.

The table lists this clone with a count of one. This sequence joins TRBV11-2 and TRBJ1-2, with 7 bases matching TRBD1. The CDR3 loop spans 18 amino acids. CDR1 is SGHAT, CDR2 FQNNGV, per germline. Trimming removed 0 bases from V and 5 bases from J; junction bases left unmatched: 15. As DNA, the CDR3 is TGTGCCAGCAGCTTAGATGAGCAGGGGGTTTCCCTTCGGTATGGCTACACCTTC. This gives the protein CASSLDEQGVSLRYGYTF.

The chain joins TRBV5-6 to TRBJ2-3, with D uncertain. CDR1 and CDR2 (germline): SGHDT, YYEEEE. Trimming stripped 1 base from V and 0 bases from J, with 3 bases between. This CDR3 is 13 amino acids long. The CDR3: CASSLSSTDTQYF. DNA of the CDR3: TGTGCCAGCAGCTTGTCTAGCACAGATACGCAGTATTTT.

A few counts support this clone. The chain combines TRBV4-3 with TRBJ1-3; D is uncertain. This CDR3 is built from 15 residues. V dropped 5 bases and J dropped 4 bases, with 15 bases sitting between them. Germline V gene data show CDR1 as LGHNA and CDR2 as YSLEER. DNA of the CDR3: TGCGCCAGCAGCGCCTCCCGCGCCTCGGGAAACACCATATATTTT. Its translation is CASSASRASGNTIYF.

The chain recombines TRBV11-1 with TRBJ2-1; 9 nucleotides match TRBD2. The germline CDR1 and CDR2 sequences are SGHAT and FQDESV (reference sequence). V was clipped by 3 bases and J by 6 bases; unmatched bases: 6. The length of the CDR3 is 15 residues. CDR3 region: CASSLVAGVSNEQFF. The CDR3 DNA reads TGTGCCAGCAGCTTGGTAGCGGGAGTCTCCAATGAGCAGTTCTTC.

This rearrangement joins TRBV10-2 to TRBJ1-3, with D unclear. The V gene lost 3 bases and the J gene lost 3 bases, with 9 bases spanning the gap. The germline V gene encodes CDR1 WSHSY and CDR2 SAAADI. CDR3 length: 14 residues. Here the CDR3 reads CASSDHSLGNTIYF. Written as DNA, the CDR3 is TGCGCCAGCAGTGATCACAGCCTTGGAAACACCATATATTTT.

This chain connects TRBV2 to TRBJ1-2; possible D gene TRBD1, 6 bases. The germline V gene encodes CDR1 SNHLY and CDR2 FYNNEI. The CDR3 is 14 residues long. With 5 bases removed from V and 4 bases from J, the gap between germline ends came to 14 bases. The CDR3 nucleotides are TGTGCCAGCAGTCCTACCCCGGACAGCTATGGCTACACCTTC. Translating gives CASSPTPDSYGYTF.

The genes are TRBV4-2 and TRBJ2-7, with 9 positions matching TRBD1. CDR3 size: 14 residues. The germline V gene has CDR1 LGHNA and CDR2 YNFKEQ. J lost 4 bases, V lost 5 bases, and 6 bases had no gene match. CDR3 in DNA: TGTGCCAGCAGCTCGGACAGGGGAGCGTACGAGCAGTACTTC. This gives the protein CASSSDRGAYEQYF.

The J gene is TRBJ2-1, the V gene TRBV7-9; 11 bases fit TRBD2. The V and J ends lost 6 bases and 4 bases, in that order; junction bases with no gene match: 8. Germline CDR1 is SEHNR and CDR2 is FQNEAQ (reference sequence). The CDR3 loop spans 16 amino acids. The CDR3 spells CASRPSGTSGYNEQFF. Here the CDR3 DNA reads TGTGCCAGCAGGCCCTCCGGGACTAGCGGATACAATGAGCAGTTCTTC.

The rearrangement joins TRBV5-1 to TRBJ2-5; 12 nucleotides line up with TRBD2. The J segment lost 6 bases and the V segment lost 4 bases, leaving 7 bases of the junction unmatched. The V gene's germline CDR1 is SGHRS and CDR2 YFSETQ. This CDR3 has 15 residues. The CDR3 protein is CASSLTSGRLKTQYF. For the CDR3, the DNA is TGCGCCAGCAGCCTCACTAGCGGGAGGTTAAAGACCCAGTACTTC.

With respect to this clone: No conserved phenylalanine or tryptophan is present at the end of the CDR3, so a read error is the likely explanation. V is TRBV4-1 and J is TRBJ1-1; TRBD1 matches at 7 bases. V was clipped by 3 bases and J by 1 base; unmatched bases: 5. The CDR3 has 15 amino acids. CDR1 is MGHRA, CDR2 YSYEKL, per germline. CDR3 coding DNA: TGCGCCAGCAGCCACCGGACAGGATCGAACACTGAAGCTTTCCTT. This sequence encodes CASSHRTGSNTEAFL.

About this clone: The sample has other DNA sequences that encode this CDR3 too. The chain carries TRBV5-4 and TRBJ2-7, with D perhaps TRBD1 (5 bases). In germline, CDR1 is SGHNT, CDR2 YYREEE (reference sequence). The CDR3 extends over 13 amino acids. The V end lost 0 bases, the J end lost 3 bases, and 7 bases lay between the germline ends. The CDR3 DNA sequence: TGTGCCAGCAGCTTGGGACAGAGCTACGAGCAGTACTTC. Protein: CASSLGQSYEQYF. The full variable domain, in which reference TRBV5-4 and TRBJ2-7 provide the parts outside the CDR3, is ETGVTQSPTHLIKTRGQQVTLRCSSQSGHNTVSWYQQALGQGPQFIFQYYREEENGRGNFPPRFSGLQFPNYSSELNVNALELDDSALYLCASSLGQSYEQYFGPGTRLTVT.

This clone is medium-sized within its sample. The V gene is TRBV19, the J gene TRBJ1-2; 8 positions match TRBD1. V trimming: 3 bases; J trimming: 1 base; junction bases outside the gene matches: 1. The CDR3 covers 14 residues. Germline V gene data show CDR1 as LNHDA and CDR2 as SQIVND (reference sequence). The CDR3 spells CASSIDRGNYGYTF. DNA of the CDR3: TGTGCCAGTAGTATCGACAGGGGTAACTATGGCTACACCTTC.

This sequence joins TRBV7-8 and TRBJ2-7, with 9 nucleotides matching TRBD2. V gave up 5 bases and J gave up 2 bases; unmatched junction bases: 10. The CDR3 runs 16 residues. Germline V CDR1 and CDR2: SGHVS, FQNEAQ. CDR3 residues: CASSTQTRTSAYEQYF. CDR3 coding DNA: TGTGCCAGCAGCACACAAACCCGGACTAGCGCCTACGAGCAGTACTTC.

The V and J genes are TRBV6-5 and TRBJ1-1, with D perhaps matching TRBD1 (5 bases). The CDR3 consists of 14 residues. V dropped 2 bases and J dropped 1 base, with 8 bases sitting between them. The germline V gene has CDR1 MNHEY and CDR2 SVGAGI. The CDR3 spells CASSYARGNTEAFF. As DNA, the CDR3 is TGTGCCAGCAGTTACGCTAGGGGGAACACTGAAGCTTTCTTT.

This chain's CDR3 is CASSDGGQGAEAFF. The CDR3 DNA follows: TGTGCCAGCAGTGACGGGGGACAGGGGGCCGAAGCTTTCTTT. J is TRBJ1-1 and V is TRBV6-4; TRBD1 matches at 12 bases. This CDR3 region has 14 residues. Trimming took 2 bases from V and 8 from J; bases not matched to a gene: 3. Germline V gene sequence: CDR1 MRHNA, CDR2 SNTAGT.

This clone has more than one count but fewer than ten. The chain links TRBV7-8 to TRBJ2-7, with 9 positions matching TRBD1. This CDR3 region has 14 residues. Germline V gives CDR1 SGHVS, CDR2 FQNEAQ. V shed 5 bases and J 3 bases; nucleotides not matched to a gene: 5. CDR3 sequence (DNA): TGTGCCAGCAGCCCTGAGGACAGGGGCTACGAGCAGTACTTC. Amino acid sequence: CASSPEDRGYEQYF.

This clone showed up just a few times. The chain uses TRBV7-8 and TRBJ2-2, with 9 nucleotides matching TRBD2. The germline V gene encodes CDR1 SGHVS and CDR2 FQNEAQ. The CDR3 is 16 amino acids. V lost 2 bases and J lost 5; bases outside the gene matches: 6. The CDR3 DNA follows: TGTGCCAGCAGCTTATGGCCGGCGGGGGGGACCGGGGAGCTGTTTTTT. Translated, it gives CASSLWPAGGTGELFF.

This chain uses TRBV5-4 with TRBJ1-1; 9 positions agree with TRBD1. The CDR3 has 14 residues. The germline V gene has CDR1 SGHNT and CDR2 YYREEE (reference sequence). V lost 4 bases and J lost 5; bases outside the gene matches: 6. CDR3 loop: CASSGGTGMTEAFF. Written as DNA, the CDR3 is TGTGCCAGCAGCGGGGGGACAGGGATGACTGAAGCTTTCTTT.

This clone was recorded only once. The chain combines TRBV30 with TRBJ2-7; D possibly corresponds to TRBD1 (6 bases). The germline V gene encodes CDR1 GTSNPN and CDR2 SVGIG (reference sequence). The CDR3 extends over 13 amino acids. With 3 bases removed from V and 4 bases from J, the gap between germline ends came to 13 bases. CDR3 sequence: CAWRKGVLYEQYF. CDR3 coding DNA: TGTGCCTGGAGAAAGGGGGTTCTATACGAGCAGTACTTC.

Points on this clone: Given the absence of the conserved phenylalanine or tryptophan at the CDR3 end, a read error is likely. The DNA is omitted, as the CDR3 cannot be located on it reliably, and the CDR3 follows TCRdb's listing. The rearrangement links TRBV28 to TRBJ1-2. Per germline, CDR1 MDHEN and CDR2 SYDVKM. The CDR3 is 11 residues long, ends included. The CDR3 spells CASSLLRGSKI.

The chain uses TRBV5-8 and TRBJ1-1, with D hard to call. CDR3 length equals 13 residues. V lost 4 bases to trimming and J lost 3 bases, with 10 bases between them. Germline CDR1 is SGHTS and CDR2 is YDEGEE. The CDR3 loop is CASSHMRDTEAFF. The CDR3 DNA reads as TGTGCCAGCAGCCACATGCGGGACACTGAAGCTTTCTTT.

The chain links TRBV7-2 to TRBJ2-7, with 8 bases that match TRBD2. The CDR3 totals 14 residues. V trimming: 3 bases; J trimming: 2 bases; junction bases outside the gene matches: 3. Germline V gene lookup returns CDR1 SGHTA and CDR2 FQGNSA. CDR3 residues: CASSLSGGAYEQYF. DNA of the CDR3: TGTGCCAGCAGCTTGAGCGGGGGCGCCTACGAGCAGTACTTC. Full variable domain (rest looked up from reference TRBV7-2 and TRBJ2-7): GAGVSQSPSNKVTEKGKDVELRCDPISGHTALYWYRQSLGQGLEFLIYFQGNSAPDKSGLPSDRFSAERTGGSVSTLTIQRTQQEDSAVYLCASSLSGGAYEQYFGPGTRLTVT.

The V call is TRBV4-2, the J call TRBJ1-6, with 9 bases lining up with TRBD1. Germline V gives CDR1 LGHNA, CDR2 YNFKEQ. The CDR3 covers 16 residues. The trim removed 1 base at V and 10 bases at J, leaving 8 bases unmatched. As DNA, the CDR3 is TGTGCCAGCAGCCAAGCGAGGGGGACAGGGACCTCACCCCTCCACTTT. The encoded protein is CASSQARGTGTSPLHF.

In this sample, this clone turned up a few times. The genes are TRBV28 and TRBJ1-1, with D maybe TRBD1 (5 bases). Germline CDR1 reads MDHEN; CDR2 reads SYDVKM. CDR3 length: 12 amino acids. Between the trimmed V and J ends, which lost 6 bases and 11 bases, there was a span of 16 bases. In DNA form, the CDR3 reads TGTGCCAGCAGCCCCCCTTCGGGGGTTGCTTTCTTT. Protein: CASSPPSGVAFF.

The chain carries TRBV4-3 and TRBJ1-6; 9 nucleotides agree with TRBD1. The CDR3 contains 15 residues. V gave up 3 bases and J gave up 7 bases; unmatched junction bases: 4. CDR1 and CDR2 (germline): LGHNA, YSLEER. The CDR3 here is CASSHTGTGNSPLHF. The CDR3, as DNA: TGCGCCAGCAGCCACACCGGGACAGGGAATTCACCCCTCCACTTT.

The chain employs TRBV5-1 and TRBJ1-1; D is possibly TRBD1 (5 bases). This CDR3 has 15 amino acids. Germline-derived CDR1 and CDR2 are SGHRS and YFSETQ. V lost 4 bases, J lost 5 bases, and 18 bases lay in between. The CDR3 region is CASSQDAGGRTEAFF. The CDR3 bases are TGCGCCAGCAGCCAGGACGCGGGGGGTCGGACTGAAGCTTTCTTT.

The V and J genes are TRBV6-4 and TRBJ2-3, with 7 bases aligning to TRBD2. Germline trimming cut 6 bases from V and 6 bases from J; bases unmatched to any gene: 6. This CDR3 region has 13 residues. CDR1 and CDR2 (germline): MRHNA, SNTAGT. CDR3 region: CASSAGELDTQYF. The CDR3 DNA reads TGTGCCAGCAGCGCGGGGGAATTGGATACGCAGTATTTT.

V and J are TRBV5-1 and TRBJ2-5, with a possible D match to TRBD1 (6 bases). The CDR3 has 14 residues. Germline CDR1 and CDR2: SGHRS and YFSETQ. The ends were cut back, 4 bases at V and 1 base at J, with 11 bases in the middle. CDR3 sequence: CASSKDSSQETQYF. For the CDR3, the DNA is TGCGCCAGCAGCAAGGACAGTTCCCAAGAGACCCAGTACTTC.